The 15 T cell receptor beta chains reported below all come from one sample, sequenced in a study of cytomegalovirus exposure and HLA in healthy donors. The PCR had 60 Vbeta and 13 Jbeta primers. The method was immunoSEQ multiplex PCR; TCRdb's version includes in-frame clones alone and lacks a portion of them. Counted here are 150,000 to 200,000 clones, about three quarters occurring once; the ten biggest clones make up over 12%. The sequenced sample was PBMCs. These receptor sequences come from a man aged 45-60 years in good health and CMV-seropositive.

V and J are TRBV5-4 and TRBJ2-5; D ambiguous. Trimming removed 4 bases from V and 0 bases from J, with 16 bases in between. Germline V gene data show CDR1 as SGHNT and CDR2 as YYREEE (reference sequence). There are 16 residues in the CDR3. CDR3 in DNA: TGTGCCAGCAGCCGCAAATCTAGTACCTACCAAGAGACCCAGTACTTC. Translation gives CASSRKSSTYQETQYF.

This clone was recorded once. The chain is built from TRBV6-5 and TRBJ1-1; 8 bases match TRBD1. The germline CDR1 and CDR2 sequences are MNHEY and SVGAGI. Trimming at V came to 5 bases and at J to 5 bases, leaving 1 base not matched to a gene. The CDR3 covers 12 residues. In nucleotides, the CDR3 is TGTGCCAGCAGTAGGACAGGGACTGAAGCTTTCTTT. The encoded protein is CASSRTGTEAFF.

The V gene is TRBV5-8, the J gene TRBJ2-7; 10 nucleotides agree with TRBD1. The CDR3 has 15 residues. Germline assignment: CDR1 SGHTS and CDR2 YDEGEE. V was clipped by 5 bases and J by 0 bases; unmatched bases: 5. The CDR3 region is CASRPRQGASYEQYF. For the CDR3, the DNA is TGTGCCAGCAGACCCAGACAGGGGGCCTCCTACGAGCAGTACTTC. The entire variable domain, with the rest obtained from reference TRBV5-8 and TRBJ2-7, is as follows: EAGVTQSPTHLIKTRGQQATLRCSPISGHTSVYWYQQALGLGLQFLLWYDEGEERNRGNFPPRFSGRQFPNYSSELNVNALELEDSALYLCASRPRQGASYEQYFGPGTRLTVT.

CDR3 nucleotides: TGTGCCAGCTCACCACCGGGACAGGGTTACTATGGCTACACCTTC. Translation gives CASSPPGQGYYGYTF. The gene calls are TRBV18 and TRBJ1-2, with 9 bases lining up with TRBD1. With V trimmed by 0 bases and J by 3 bases, 2 bases remained unmatched. Germline V lookup: CDR1 KGHSH, CDR2 LQKENI. This CDR3 is 15 amino acids long.

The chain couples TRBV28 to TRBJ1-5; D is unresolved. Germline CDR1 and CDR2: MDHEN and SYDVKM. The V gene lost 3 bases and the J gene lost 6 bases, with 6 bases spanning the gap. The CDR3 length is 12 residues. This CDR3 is CASSLSGQPQHF. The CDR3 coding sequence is TGTGCCAGCAGTTTGAGCGGTCAGCCCCAGCATTTT.

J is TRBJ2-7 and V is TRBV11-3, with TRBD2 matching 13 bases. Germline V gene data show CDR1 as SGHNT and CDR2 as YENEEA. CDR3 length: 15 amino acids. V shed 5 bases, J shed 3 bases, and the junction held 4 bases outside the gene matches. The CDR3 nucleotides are TGTGCCAGCAGCGAACTAGCGGGGGGGCACTACGAGCAGTACTTC. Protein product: CASSELAGGHYEQYF.

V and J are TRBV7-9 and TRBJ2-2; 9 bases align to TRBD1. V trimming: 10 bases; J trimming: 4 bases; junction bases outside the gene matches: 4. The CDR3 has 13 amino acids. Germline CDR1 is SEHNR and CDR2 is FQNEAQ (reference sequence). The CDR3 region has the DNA TGTGCCACACAGGGGGCGGTCACCGGGGAGCTGTTTTTT. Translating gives CATQGAVTGELFF.

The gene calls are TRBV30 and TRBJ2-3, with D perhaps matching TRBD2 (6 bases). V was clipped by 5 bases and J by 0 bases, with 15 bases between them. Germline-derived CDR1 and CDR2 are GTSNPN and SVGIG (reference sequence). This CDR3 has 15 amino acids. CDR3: CAWGVAGTSTDTQYF. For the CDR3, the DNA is TGTGCCTGGGGGGTGGCGGGGACTAGCACAGATACGCAGTATTTT.

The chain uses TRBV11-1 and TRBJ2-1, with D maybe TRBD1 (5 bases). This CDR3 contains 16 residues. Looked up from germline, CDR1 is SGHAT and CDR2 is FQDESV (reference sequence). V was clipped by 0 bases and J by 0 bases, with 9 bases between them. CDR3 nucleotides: TGTGCCAGCAGCTTAGCTCAGGGCCGCTCCTACAATGAGCAGTTCTTC. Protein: CASSLAQGRSYNEQFF.

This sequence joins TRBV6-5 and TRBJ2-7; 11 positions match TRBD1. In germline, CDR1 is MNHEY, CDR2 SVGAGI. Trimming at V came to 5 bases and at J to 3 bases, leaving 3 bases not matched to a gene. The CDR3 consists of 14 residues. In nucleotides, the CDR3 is TGTGCCAGCAGTCCGGGACAGGGGGTCTACGAGCAGTACTTC. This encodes CASSPGQGVYEQYF.

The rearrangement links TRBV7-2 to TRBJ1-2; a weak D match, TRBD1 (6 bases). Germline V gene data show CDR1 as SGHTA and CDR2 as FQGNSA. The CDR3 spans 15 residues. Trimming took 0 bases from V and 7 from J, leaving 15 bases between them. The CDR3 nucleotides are TGTGCCAGCAGCTTAGCGAGGACAGATTTCGCTGGCTACACCTTC. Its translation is CASSLARTDFAGYTF.

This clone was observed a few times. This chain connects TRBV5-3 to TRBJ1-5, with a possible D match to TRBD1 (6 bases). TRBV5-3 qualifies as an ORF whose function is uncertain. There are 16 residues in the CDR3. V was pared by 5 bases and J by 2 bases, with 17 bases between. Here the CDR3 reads CARRSPGVGGNQPQHF. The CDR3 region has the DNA TGTGCCAGAAGATCCCCAGGGGTGGGTGGCAATCAGCCCCAGCATTTT.

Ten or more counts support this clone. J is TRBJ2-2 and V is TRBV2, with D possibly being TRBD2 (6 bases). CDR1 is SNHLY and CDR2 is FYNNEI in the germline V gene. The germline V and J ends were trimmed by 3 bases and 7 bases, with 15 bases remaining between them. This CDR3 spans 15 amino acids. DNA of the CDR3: TGTGCCAGCAGTGACGCTGGGCTGGGAGGCGGGGAGCTGTTTTTT. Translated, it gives CASSDAGLGGGELFF.

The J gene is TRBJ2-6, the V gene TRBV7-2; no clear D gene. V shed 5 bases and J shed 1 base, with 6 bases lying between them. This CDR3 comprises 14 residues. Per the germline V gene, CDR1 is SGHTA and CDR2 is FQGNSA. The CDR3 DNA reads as TGTGCCAGCAGCCCGACATCTGGGGCCAACGTCCTGACTTTC. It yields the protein CASSPTSGANVLTF.

The chain's CDR3 is CASSQTGGLNTIYF. The CDR3 DNA reads as TGTGCCAGCAGTCAAACGGGAGGATTAAACACCATATATTTT. The rearrangement links TRBV6-5 to TRBJ1-3; no reliable D call. Per germline, CDR1 MNHEY and CDR2 SVGAGI. V lost 5 bases, J lost 6 bases, and 14 bases lay in between. This CDR3 has 14 residues.